These 14 T cell receptor beta chains came from one sample sequenced in a study of CD8 T cells in ankylosing spondylitis. TCRdb reprocessed the 5' RACE reads via MiXCR and lists one record per CDR3 protein. The sample consists of 250,000 to 350,000 distinct CDR3 sequences, 20% of them appearing once. The sequencing input was blood, either unsorted or a sorted T cell fraction (not recorded which). The source is a male donor with ankylosing spondylitis or in good health (not recorded which).

This sequence joins TRBV29-1 and TRBJ2-1; D not certain. Trimming left V 0 bases short and J 3 bases short, with 12 bases between. The CDR3 runs 15 residues. Looked up from germline, CDR1 is SQVTM and CDR2 is ANQGSEA. CDR3 nucleotides: TGCAGCGTTGAAGATAAACCCTGGGGCTACAATGAGCAGTTCTTC. This codes for CSVEDKPWGYNEQFF.

This sequence joins TRBV20-1 and TRBJ2-5; D call uncertain. The V end lost 5 bases, the J end lost 5 bases, and 12 bases lay between the germline ends. Germline lookup yields CDR1 DFQATT and CDR2 SNEGSKA (reference sequence). The CDR3 is 12 amino acids. As DNA, the CDR3 is TGCAGTGCTCCACCTTATCAGGAGACCCAGTACTTC. It translates to CSAPPYQETQYF.

This clonotype came up many times. The V and J genes are TRBV5-1 and TRBJ2-2; 8 bases fit TRBD1. This CDR3 comprises 15 residues. Per germline, CDR1 SGHRS and CDR2 YFSETQ. The ends lost 3 bases at V and 4 bases at J; junction bases unmatched: 5. Here the CDR3 reads CASSSRTGTTGELFF. In DNA form, the CDR3 reads TGCGCCAGCAGCTCTCGGACAGGGACCACCGGGGAGCTGTTTTTT. Filled out from reference TRBV5-1 and TRBJ2-2, the complete variable domain reads KAGVTQTPRYLIKTRGQQVTLSCSPISGHRSVSWYQQTPGQGLQFLFEYFSETQRNKGNFPGRFSGRQFSNSRSEMNVSTLELGDSALYLCASSSRTGTTGELFFGEGSRLTVL.

There are a few counts of this clonotype. This sequence joins TRBV18 and TRBJ2-3, with TRBD2 matching over 7 bases. Germline loops: CDR1 KGHSH, CDR2 LQKENI. The CDR3 contains 19 residues. V lost 5 bases, J lost 4 bases, and 21 bases stayed unmatched. CDR3: CASSFTHSRRGSSPDTQYF. CDR3 DNA: TGTGCCAGCTCATTTACGCACAGCCGACGCGGGAGCAGCCCAGATACGCAGTATTTT. Full variable domain (outside the CDR3, taken from reference TRBV18 and TRBJ2-3): NAGVMQNPRHLVRRRGQEARLRCSPMKGHSHVYWYRQLPEEGLKFMVYLQKENIIDESGMPKERFSAEFPKEGPSILRIQQVVRGDSAAYFCASSFTHSRRGSSPDTQYFGPGTRLTVL.

The table lists this clonotype with a few counts. The chain joins TRBV11-2 to TRBJ2-1; D is possibly TRBD1 (5 bases). Trimming cost V 0 bases and J 6 bases, with 9 bases left between them. From germline, CDR1 is SGHAT and CDR2 FQNNGV. There are 14 residues in the CDR3. The CDR3 loop reads CASSLEQVVNEQFF. The CDR3 DNA is TGTGCCAGCAGCTTAGAACAGGTTGTCAATGAGCAGTTCTTC.

This clonotype appeared a few times. The rearrangement links TRBV5-1 to TRBJ1-1; 8 bases agree with TRBD1. The germline CDR1 and CDR2 sequences are SGHRS and YFSETQ. V lost 6 bases to trimming and J lost 3 bases; unmatched junction nucleotides: 7. The CDR3 loop spans 14 amino acids. The CDR3 DNA is TGCGCCAGCAAAGACAGGGGCTGGGACACTGAAGCTTTCTTT. This gives the protein CASKDRGWDTEAFF.

This clonotype was detected ten times or more. V gene TRBV6-5 combines with J gene TRBJ2-3; 7 nucleotides align to TRBD2. CDR1 is MNHEY and CDR2 is SVGAGI in the germline V gene. The CDR3 runs 12 residues. V was clipped by 6 bases and J by 9 bases; unmatched bases: 6. In DNA form, the CDR3 reads TGTGCCAGCAGCCTGGGGGGGGTAACGCAGTATTTT. Translating it yields CASSLGGVTQYF.

This clonotype has a handful of counts. The V call is TRBV20-1, the J call TRBJ1-1; perhaps TRBD1 as D (5 bases). Per the germline V gene, CDR1 is DFQATT and CDR2 is SNEGSKA (reference sequence). The CDR3 is 12 amino acids. V was cut by 4 bases and J by 4 bases, with 10 bases left in between. CDR3 sequence (DNA): TGCAGTGCTACAGGGCCCGGCACTGAAGCTTTCTTT. This gives the protein CSATGPGTEAFF.

V gene TRBV9 combines with J gene TRBJ2-3; TRBD2 aligns across 10 bases. The CDR3 covers 16 residues. V lost 4 bases and J lost 4; bases outside the gene matches: 9. CDR1 is SGDLS and CDR2 is YYNGEE in the germline V gene. CDR3 sequence: CASSLSPSGGSDTQYF. The CDR3 nucleotides read TGTGCCAGCAGCCTCTCACCTAGCGGGGGATCAGATACGCAGTATTTT.

At least ten counts were recorded for this clonotype. The chain links TRBV5-1 to TRBJ2-1; 7 bases agree with TRBD1. V lost 4 bases to trimming and J lost 4 bases; unmatched junction nucleotides: 5. Germline V gene sequence: CDR1 SGHRS, CDR2 YFSETQ. There are 14 residues in the CDR3. Written as DNA, the CDR3 is TGCGCCAGCAGCGCAGGGACAGCGTACAATGAGCAGTTCTTC. Translation: CASSAGTAYNEQFF.

There are a few counts of this clonotype. The CDR3 sequence: CASSLTDGTEAFF. The CDR3 DNA reads as TGTGCCAGCAGCTTGACAGACGGCACTGAAGCTTTCTTT. The chain couples TRBV12-3 or TRBV12-4 to TRBJ1-1; perhaps TRBD1 as D (5 bases). The CDR3 consists of 13 residues. V lost 6 bases and J lost 4, with 12 bases in between.

This rearrangement joins TRBV9 to TRBJ2-2; 10 bases align to TRBD1. Germline CDR1 reads SGDLS; CDR2 reads YYNGEE. The CDR3 loop spans 18 amino acids. The junction had 11 bases not matched to a gene; V was cut back by 1 base and J by 5 bases. The CDR3 coding sequence is TGTGCCAGCAGCGTACAGACCCCGACAGGGGGCATGACCGGGGAGCTGTTTTTT. Translation gives CASSVQTPTGGMTGELFF.

This clonotype was observed many times. The chain uses TRBV29-1 and TRBJ2-5; D gene unclear. V lost 4 bases and J 4 bases, leaving 10 bases between the germline ends. CDR3 length: 12 residues. Germline CDR1 and CDR2: SQVTM and ANQGSEA. The CDR3 sequence is CSVATGGETQYF. The CDR3 nucleotides are TGCAGCGTTGCCACCGGCGGAGAGACCCAGTACTTC.

This clonotype has ten or more counts. The chain carries TRBV18 and TRBJ1-5; no clear D gene. V was cut by 1 base and J by 6 bases, with 7 bases left in between. Germline V gene data show CDR1 as KGHSH and CDR2 as LQKENI. The CDR3 is 13 amino acids. CDR3 nucleotides: TGTGCCAGCTCACCACAGACAACTCAGCCCCAGCATTTT. Residues: CASSPQTTQPQHF.